This T cell receptor beta chain was found in a study of T cell changes during pregnancy in multiple sclerosis. This CDR3 has 16 amino acids. Looked up from germline, CDR1 is MNHEY and CDR2 is SVGAGI. V gave up 3 bases and J gave up 5 bases; unmatched junction bases: 12. Profiling relied on immunoSEQ multiplex PCR, and the TCRdb table lists in-frame clones only, not all of them. The sample yields some 25,000 clones, around 90% seen once. This clone has more than one count but fewer than ten. This CDR3 is also generated by other DNA sequences in the sample. The chain uses TRBV6-5 and TRBJ2-5; TRBD1 matches 7 bases. The source was CD4+ T cells from peripheral blood mononuclear cells, collected in the second trimester of pregnancy. This clonotype was obtained from a female donor in good health, enrolled as a control in a pregnancy study. This chain's CDR3 is CASSYSRTGGGETQYF. For the CDR3, the DNA is TGTGCCAGCAGTTATTCCCGGACAGGTGGAGGCGAGACCCAGTACTTC.